What follows are 9 T cell receptor beta chains derived from one specimen sequenced in a study of cytomegalovirus exposure and HLA in healthy donors. PCR amplification relied on 60 Vbeta primers (plus 13 Jbeta primers). Measured with immunoSEQ multiplex PCR; TCRdb has only the in-frame clones, and not every one. The data contain some 140,000 clones, around 80% of them seen just once; the ten biggest clones take up roughly 1.2%. What was sequenced was PBMCs. These receptor sequences come from a male donor in good health and CMV-seropositive.

The V and J genes are TRBV6-5 and TRBJ1-1; possible D gene TRBD1, 5 bases. The germline V and J ends were trimmed by 4 bases and 4 bases, with 13 bases remaining between them. The CDR3 has 14 amino acids. CDR1 and CDR2 (germline): MNHEY, SVGAGI. CDR3 bases: TGTGCCAGCAGTTCGCTATCTGGGGCCACTGAAGCTTTCTTT. It specifies CASSSLSGATEAFF.

The CDR3 DNA reads as TGTGCCAGCAGTGAAGCGGGGACTTCTAGCTCCTACAATGAGCAGTTCTTC. Its protein is CASSEAGTSSSYNEQFF. The chain uses TRBV2 and TRBJ2-1, with a weak D call TRBD2 (6 bases). V dropped 0 bases and J dropped 0 bases, with 12 bases sitting between them. Germline V gene lookup returns CDR1 SNHLY and CDR2 FYNNEI. The CDR3 runs 17 residues.

The gene calls are TRBV7-2 and TRBJ2-7; 7 bases match TRBD1. V gave up 5 bases and J gave up 3 bases; unmatched junction bases: 10. This CDR3 region has 15 residues. Germline V gene lookup returns CDR1 SGHTA and CDR2 FQGNSA. CDR3 region: CASSTRGLGIYEQYF. The CDR3 nucleotides read TGTGCCAGCAGCACGAGGGGGCTTGGGATCTACGAGCAGTACTTC. Drawing the rest from reference TRBV7-2 and TRBJ2-7, the complete variable domain is GAGVSQSPSNKVTEKGKDVELRCDPISGHTALYWYRQSLGQGLEFLIYFQGNSAPDKSGLPSDRFSAERTGGSVSTLTIQRTQQEDSAVYLCASSTRGLGIYEQYFGPGTRLTVT.

The gene calls are TRBV5-1 and TRBJ2-5, with 8 bases identical to TRBD2. The trim removed 0 bases at V and 5 bases at J, leaving 6 bases unmatched. The CDR3 consists of 15 residues. From germline, CDR1 is SGHRS and CDR2 YFSETQ. Here the CDR3 DNA reads TGCGCCAGCAGCTTGGGGATGACTAGCGCCGAGACCCAGTACTTC. Protein product: CASSLGMTSAETQYF.

A remark on this clone: The same CDR3 can be traced to other DNA sequences in this sample. The chain is built from TRBV2 and TRBJ2-5; 7 bases align to TRBD1. V lost 4 bases to trimming and J lost 1 base; unmatched junction nucleotides: 6. Germline CDR1 and CDR2: SNHLY and FYNNEI. This CDR3 has 15 residues. The DNA for the CDR3 is TGTGCCAGCAGTGGACAGGGTGGACGCCAAGAGACCCAGTACTTC. This codes for CASSGQGGRQETQYF.

V and J are TRBV19 and TRBJ1-2, with D unresolved. V was clipped by 1 base and J by 3 bases, with 12 bases between them. The CDR3 is 15 amino acids. Germline V gives CDR1 LNHDA, CDR2 SQIVND (reference sequence). The CDR3 loop reads CASSIASETYYGYTF. The CDR3 region has the DNA TGTGCCAGTAGTATAGCGAGCGAGACCTACTATGGCTACACCTTC. The full variable domain, completed using reference TRBV19 and TRBJ1-2, is DGGITQSPKYLFRKEGQNVTLSCEQNLNHDAMYWYRQDPGQGLRLIYYSQIVNDFQKGDIAEGYSVSREKKESFPLTVTSAQKNPTAFYLCASSIASETYYGYTFGSGTRLTVV.

This clone occurred once. This chain joins TRBV6-5 and TRBJ2-5, with D maybe TRBD2 (5 bases). The V end lost 8 bases, the J end lost 0 bases, and 10 bases lay between the germline ends. CDR3 length: 13 amino acids. Germline loops: CDR1 MNHEY, CDR2 SVGAGI. CDR3 region: CASSPGYQETQYF. In DNA form, the CDR3 reads TGTGCCAGCTCTCCGGGGTACCAAGAGACCCAGTACTTC.

The chain joins TRBV5-4 to TRBJ2-1, with a possible D match to TRBD1 (5 bases). Per the germline V gene, CDR1 is SGHNT and CDR2 is YYREEE (reference sequence). There are 17 residues in the CDR3. V was pared by 0 bases and J by 0 bases, with 13 bases between. CDR3 loop: CASSLGSWGSSYNEQFF. In nucleotides, the CDR3 is TGTGCCAGCAGCTTGGGTTCGTGGGGCAGCTCCTACAATGAGCAGTTCTTC.

The chain joins TRBV4-2 to TRBJ1-4; 12 bases map to TRBD1. Trimming cost V 4 bases and J 8 bases; bases outside gene matches: 5. CDR3 length: 15 residues. Germline V CDR1 and CDR2: LGHNA, YNFKEQ. The CDR3 nucleotides are TGTGCCAGCAGCCCTGGGACAGGGGGCAGGGAAAAACTGTTTTTT. Protein sequence: CASSPGTGGREKLFF.